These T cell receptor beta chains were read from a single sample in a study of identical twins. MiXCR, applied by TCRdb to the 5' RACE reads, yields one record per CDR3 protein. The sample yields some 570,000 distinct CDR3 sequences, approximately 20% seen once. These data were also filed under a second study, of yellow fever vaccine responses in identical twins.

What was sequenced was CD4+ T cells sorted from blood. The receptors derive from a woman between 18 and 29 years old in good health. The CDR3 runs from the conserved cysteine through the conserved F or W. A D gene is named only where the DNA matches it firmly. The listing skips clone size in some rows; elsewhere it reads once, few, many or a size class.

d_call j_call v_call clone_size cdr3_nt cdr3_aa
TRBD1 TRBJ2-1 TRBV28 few TGTGCCAGCAGCTCACGGGACAGGGGATGGAATGAGCAGTTCTTC CASSSRDRGWNEQFF
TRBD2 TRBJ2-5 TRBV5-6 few TGTGCCAGCAGCTTTCGACTAGCGGGGGCCTACCAAGAGACCCAGTACTTC CASSFRLAGAYQETQYF
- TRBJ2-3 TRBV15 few TGTGCCACCAGCAGAGATCGGATCGGTTTGGGCACAGATACGCAGTATTTT CATSRDRIGLGTDTQYF
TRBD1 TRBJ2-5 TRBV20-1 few TGCAGTGCTTGGGACAGGGTACAAGAGACCCAGTACTTC CSAWDRVQETQYF
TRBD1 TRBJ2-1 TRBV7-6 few TGTGCCAGCAGCACCCCAGGGGGCGGAAAGGCGATCGGGCAGTTCTTC CASSTPGGGKAIGQFF
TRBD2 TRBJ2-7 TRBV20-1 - TGCAGTGCTAGACCGGGACTAGCGGAAGTAGGGGAGTACTTC CSARPGLAEVGEYF
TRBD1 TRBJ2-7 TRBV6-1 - TGTGCCAGCAGGGGACAGAAAGGCTACGAGCAGTACTTC CASRGQKGYEQYF
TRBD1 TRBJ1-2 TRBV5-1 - TGCGCCAGCGGGCCCTTAAGGACAGGGGTTGATGGCTACACCTTC CASGPLRTGVDGYTF
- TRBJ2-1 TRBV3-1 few TGTGCCAGCAGCCAGGGACCATTACAGAATGAGCAGTTCTTC CASSQGPLQNEQFF
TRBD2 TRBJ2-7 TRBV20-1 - TGCAGTGCTAGTCTTCCGGGACTAGCGGGAGTGCAGTACTTC CSASLPGLAGVQYF
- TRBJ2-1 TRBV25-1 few TGTGCCAGCAGTGATGTAGCTAGGCGGGCCAATGAGCAGTTCTTC CASSDVARRANEQFF
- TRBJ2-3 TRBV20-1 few TGCAGTGCTAGAGATCATGCCATAAGCACAGATACGCAGTATTTT CSARDHAISTDTQYF
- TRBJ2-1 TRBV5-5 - TGTGCCAGCAGCTTGGATGGCAGGTCCCACAATGAGCAGTTCTTC CASSLDGRSHNEQFF
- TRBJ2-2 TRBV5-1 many TGCGCCAGCAGCCCGGGAAATGCGAACACCGGGGAGCTGTTTTTT CASSPGNANTGELFF
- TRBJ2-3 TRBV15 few TGTGCCACCAGCAGAATCGACCGCGACACAGATACGCAGTATTTT CATSRIDRDTDTQYF
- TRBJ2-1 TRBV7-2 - TGTGCCAGCACCCAAGGGTGGAATGAGCAGTTCTTC CASTQGWNEQFF
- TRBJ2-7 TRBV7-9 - TGTGCCAGCAGCTCGCATTACGAGCAGTACTTC CASSSHYEQYF
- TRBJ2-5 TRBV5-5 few TGTGCCAGCAGCTGGACAGATCAAGAGACCCAGTACTTC CASSWTDQETQYF
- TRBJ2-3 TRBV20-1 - TGCAGTGCTAGAACGCCAGTGGGCACAGATACGCAGTATTTT CSARTPVGTDTQYF
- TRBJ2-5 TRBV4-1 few TGCGCCAGCAGCCAAGATGGGGCGGGACGAAAAGAGACCCAGTACTTC CASSQDGAGRKETQYF
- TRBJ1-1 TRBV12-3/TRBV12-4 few TGTGCCAGCAGTTTACGGACGAACACTGAAGCTTTCTTT CASSLRTNTEAFF
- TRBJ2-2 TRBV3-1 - TGTGCCAGCAGCCAATCGTCTGGGTCCGGGGAGCTGTTTTTT CASSQSSGSGELFF
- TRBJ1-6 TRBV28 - TGTGCCAGCAAAACCCGAATCGTAGGTTCACCCCTCCACTTT CASKTRIVGSPLHF
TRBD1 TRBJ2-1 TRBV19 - TGTGCCAGTAGCCTGGGGACAGCGAAAACTGGGCAGCGGTTCTTC CASSLGTAKTGQRFF
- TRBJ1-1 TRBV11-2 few TGTGCCAGCAGCCCGCAGGTGGGGGCAAAGACCATCGGACCCATGAATGCTTTCTTT CASSPQVGAKTIGPMNAFF
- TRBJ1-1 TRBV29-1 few TGCAGCGTTCACCGATCGAAAGGACTAAACACTGAAGCTTTCTTT CSVHRSKGLNTEAFF
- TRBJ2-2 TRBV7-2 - TGTGCCAGCAGCTTAGTTACCCAATTCACCGGGGAGCTGTTTTTT CASSLVTQFTGELFF
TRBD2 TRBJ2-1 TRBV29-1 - TGCAGCGTTATTCCCCTAGCGGGAGTTAGGGGGAATGAGCAGTTCTTC CSVIPLAGVRGNEQFF
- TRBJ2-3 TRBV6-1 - TGTGCCAGCAAGACCTCTCTAAGCACAGATACGCAGTATTTT CASKTSLSTDTQYF
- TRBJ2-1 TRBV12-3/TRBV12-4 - TGTGCCAGCAGTTTTGTGTCGGGGGATGAGCAGTTCTTC CASSFVSGDEQFF
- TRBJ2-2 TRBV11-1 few TGTGCCAGCAGCTTACTGGACTGGACTCTCTTGGAACTAAACACCGGGGAGCTGTTTTTT CASSLLDWTLLELNTGELFF
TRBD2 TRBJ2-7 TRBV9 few TGTGCCAGCAGCGTAGTTGGGTTAGCGGGATCCTACGAGCAGTACTTC CASSVVGLAGSYEQYF
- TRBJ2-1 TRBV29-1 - TGCAGCGTCAGGGCCCACAATGAGCAGTTCTTC CSVRAHNEQFF
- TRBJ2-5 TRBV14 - TGTGCCAGCAGCCGAATGGGCCGGGGAAGAGAGACCCAGTACTTC CASSRMGRGRETQYF
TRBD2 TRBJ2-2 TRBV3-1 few TGTGCCAGCAGCCAAGCTGGACTAGCGGGAGGCCGGGACACCGGGGAGCTGTTTTTT CASSQAGLAGGRDTGELFF